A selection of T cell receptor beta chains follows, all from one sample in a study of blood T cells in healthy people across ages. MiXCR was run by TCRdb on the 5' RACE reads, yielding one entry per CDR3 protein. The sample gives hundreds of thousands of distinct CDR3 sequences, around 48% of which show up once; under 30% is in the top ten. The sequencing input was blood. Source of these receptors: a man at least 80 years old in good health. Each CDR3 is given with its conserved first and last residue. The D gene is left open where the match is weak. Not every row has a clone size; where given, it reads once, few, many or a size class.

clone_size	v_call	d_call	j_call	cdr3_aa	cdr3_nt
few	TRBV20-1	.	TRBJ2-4	CSAGTAAVSVQNIQYF	TGCAGTGCTGGGACCGCTGCTGTGTCAGTGCAAAACATTCAGTACTTC
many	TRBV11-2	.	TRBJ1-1	CASSQIGGHRTNTEAFF	TGTGCCAGCAGCCAGATTGGGGGACATAGGACGAACACTGAAGCTTTCTTT
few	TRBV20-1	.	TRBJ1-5	CSASRGGNQPQHF	TGCAGTGCTAGTAGGGGGGGTAATCAGCCCCAGCATTTT
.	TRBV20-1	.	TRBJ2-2	CSARVVGRVSGELFF	TGCAGTGCTAGAGTCGTCGGCAGGGTTTCCGGGGAGCTGTTTTTT
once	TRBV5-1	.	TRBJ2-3	CAGSPAILLADTQYF	TGCGCCGGCAGCCCGGCCATCCTACTAGCCGATACGCAGTATTTT
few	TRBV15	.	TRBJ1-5	CATSRDRQPQHF	TGTGCCACCAGCAGAGACCGTCAGCCCCAGCATTTT
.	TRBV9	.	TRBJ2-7	CASGWGRENYEQYF	TGTGCCTCCGGGTGGGGCAGGGAAAACTACGAGCAGTACTTC
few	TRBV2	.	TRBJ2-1	CASSDPESSYNEQFF	TGTGCCAGCAGTGACCCGGAAAGCTCCTACAATGAGCAGTTCTTC
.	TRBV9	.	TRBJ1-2	CASSVDSNYGYTF	TGTGCCAGCAGCGTAGACAGTAACTATGGCTACACCTTC
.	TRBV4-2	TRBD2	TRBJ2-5	CASSQQFQAGGRQETQYF	TGTGCCAGCAGCCAGCAGTTCCAGGCGGGAGGACGTCAAGAGACCCAGTACTTC
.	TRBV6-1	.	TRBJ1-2	CASSELGTSYGYTF	TGTGCCAGCAGTGAACTGGGAACCTCTTATGGCTACACCTTC
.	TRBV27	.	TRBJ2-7	CASRKGVYYEQYF	TGTGCCAGCAGAAAAGGGGTCTACTACGAGCAGTACTTC
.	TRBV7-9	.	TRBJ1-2	CASSLPGAGNPGGYTF	TGTGCCAGCAGCTTACCTGGGGCGGGGAATCCGGGAGGCTACACCTTC
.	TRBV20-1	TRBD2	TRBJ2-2	CSASGGAGGELFF	TGCAGTGCTAGCGGGGGGGCCGGCGGGGAGCTGTTTTTT
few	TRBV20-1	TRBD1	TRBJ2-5	CSAREGTGGSGTQYF	TGCAGTGCTAGAGAAGGGACAGGGGGGTCGGGGACCCAGTACTTC
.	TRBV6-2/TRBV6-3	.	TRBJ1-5	CASSPGERPQHF	TGTGCCAGCAGTCCCGGGGAAAGGCCCCAGCATTTT
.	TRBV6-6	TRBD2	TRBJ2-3	CASSYFWGGGADTQYF	TGTGCCAGCAGTTACTTCTGGGGGGGGGGTGCAGATACGCAGTATTTT
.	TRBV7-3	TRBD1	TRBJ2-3	CASSLNPGQGAVDTQYF	TGTGCCAGCAGCTTAAACCCTGGACAGGGGGCAGTGGATACGCAGTATTTT
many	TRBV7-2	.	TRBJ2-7	CASSQTSYEQYF	TGTGCCAGCAGCCAGACTAGTTACGAGCAGTACTTC
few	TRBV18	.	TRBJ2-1	CASSPESNEQFF	TGTGCCAGCTCACCAGAGTCCAATGAGCAGTTCTTC
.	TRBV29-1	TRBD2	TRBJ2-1	CSGGGGIGNEQFF	TGCAGCGGCGGGGGGGGGATCGGCAATGAGCAGTTCTTC
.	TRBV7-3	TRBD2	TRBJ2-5	CASSLRAGGMETQYF	TGTGCCAGCAGCTTAAGAGCGGGAGGCATGGAGACCCAGTACTTC
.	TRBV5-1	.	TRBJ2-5	CASSLATHQETQYF	TGCGCCAGCAGCTTAGCTACCCACCAAGAGACCCAGTACTTC
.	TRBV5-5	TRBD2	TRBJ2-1	CASSLEVSGRVRAEFF	TGTGCCAGCAGCTTGGAGGTTAGCGGGAGAGTTAGGGCGGAGTTCTTC
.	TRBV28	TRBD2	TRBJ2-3	CASSLFGQGGLLATQYF	TGTGCCAGCAGTTTATTCGGCCAGGGAGGGCTCTTGGCTACGCAGTATTTT
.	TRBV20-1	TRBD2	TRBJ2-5	CSASFVRGLAGEETQYF	TGCAGTGCTAGTTTCGTTCGGGGACTAGCGGGGGAGGAGACCCAGTACTTC
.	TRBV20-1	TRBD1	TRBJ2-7	CSARAPIQGDEQYF	TGCAGTGCCCGGGCCCCCATACAGGGGGACGAGCAGTACTTC
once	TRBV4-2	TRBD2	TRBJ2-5	CASSLMPSGRRNNEQYF	TGTGCCAGCAGCCTGATGCCCAGCGGGAGGCGAAACAATGAGCAGTACTTC
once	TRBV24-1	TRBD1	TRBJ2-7	CATTQGYVSTYEQYF	TGTGCCACCACACAGGGGTACGTTTCGACCTACGAGCAGTACTTC
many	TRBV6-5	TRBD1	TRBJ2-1	CASNRQGNEQFF	TGTGCCAGCAATAGACAGGGAAATGAGCAGTTCTTC
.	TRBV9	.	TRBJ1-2	CASSEGPSSRANYGYTF	TGTGCCAGCAGCGAGGGTCCATCCAGCCGAGCTAACTATGGCTACACCTTC
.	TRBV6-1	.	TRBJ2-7	CASSEHGSSYEQYF	TGTGCCAGCAGTGAACACGGGAGCTCCTACGAGCAGTACTTC
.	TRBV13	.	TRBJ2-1	CASSLYWTEDNEQFF	TGTGCCAGCAGCTTGTATTGGACGGAGGACAATGAGCAGTTCTTC
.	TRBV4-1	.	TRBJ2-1	CASSPKGVYNEQFF	TGCGCCAGCAGCCCAAAGGGGGTCTACAATGAGCAGTTCTTC
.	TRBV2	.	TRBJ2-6	CASRDQSSGANVLTF	TGTGCCAGCAGGGATCAGAGCTCTGGGGCCAACGTCCTGACTTTC
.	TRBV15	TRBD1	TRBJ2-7	CATSRDLPKGQPYEQYF	TGTGCCACCAGCAGAGATCTCCCAAAGGGACAGCCCTACGAGCAGTACTTC